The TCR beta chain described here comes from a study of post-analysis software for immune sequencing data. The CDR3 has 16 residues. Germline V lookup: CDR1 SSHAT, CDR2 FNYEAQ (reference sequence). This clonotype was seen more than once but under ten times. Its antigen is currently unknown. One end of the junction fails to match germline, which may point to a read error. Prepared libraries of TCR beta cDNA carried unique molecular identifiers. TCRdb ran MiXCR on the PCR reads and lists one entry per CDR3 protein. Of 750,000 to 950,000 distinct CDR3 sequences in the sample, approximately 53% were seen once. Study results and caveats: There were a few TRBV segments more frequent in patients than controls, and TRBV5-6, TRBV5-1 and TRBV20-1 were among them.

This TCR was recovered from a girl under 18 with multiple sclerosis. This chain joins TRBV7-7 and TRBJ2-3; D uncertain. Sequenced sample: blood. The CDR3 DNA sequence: TGTGCTAGCAGCTTAGACGGACGTCCCCGCACAGATACGCAGTATTTT. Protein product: CASSLDGRPRTDTQYF. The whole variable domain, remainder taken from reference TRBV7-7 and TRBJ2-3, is GAGVSQSPRYKVTKRGQDVTLRCDPISSHATLYWYQQALGQGPEFLTYFNYEAQPDKSGLPSDRFSAERPEGSISTLTIQRTEQRDSAMYRCASSLDGRPRTDTQYFGPGTRLTVL.